The 29 T cell receptor beta chains below all came from one sample that was sequenced in a study of blood T cells in healthy people across ages. Sample-barcoded 5' priming and a J-beta primer mix drove a second PCR of roughly 7 to 11 cycles. Each CDR3 protein gets one entry after TCRdb re-called the 5' RACE reads with MiXCR. The sample lists more than 900,000 distinct CDR3 sequences, almost 25% occurring once. This sample also belongs to another study, concerning T cells of mothers and their children.

The sequencing input was blood. All receptors come from a girl aged 2 to 9 in good health.

The chain carries TRBV4-2 and TRBJ2-3; D is perhaps TRBD2 (6 bases). Trimming left V 1 base short and J 4 bases short, with 24 bases between. Looked up from germline, CDR1 is LGHNA and CDR2 is YNFKEQ. The CDR3 consists of 19 residues. The CDR3 nucleotides are TGTGCCAGCAGCCAAGGCGAGCGGGCCTCAGCTCGAGCAGCAGATACGCAGTATTTT. It encodes CASSQGERASARAADTQYF.

V usage is TRBV2 and J usage is TRBJ2-5, with 16 bases aligning to TRBD2. With 8 bases clipped from V and 5 bases from J, the junction kept 5 bases outside the gene matches. Germline CDR1 is SNHLY and CDR2 is FYNNEI. This CDR3 contains 15 residues. The CDR3 protein is CASPGTSGRDETQYF. DNA of the CDR3: TGTGCCAGCCCCGGGACTAGCGGGAGGGATGAGACCCAGTACTTC.

A single count supports this clonotype. The genes are TRBV29-1 and TRBJ2-7, with D possibly called TRBD1 or TRBD2 (5 bases each). V lost 4 bases, J lost 0 bases, and 13 bases lay in between. This CDR3 has 14 amino acids. Germline-derived CDR1 and CDR2 are SQVTM and ANQGSEA. The CDR3 is CSVVNPGASYEQYF. In DNA, the CDR3 is TGCAGCGTTGTCAACCCCGGGGCCTCCTACGAGCAGTACTTC.

The sample holds a few counts of this clonotype. The chain combines TRBV12-3 or TRBV12-4 with TRBJ2-7, with TRBD1 matching 7 bases. The V gene end was trimmed by 5 bases and the J gene end by 0 bases; junction bases not matched to a gene: 7. The CDR3 runs to 15 residues. The DNA for the CDR3 is TGTGCCAGCAGTCCCCAGGGACAGAGCTCCTACGAGCAGTACTTC. Translated, it gives CASSPQGQSSYEQYF.

This clonotype has only a few counts. The chain couples TRBV5-4 to TRBJ2-2, with D maybe TRBD1 (6 bases). The CDR3 is 14 residues long. V dropped 0 bases and J dropped 10 bases, with 13 bases sitting between them. Germline V gene sequence: CDR1 SGHNT, CDR2 YYREEE (reference sequence). CDR3 DNA sequence: TGTGCCAGCAGCTTGGTACAGGGAGCGGAGGAGCTGTTTTTT. Translation: CASSLVQGAEELFF.

The chain employs TRBV11-2 and TRBJ2-3, with D perhaps TRBD1 or TRBD2 (6 bases each). Germline V gene sequence: CDR1 SGHAT, CDR2 FQNNGV. CDR3 length equals 16 residues. With 2 bases removed from V and 0 bases from J, the gap between germline ends came to 12 bases. The CDR3 coding sequence is TGTGCCAGCAGCTTACCTACAGGGACTAGCACAGATACGCAGTATTTT. Amino acid sequence: CASSLPTGTSTDTQYF.

This clonotype was seen a handful of times. The chain is built from TRBV4-3 and TRBJ2-7; D may match TRBD1 or TRBD2 (5 bases each). The CDR3 runs 15 residues. Per germline, CDR1 LGHNA and CDR2 YSLEER. Trimming removed 1 base from V and 3 bases from J, with 13 bases in between. The CDR3 DNA sequence: TGCGCCAGCAGCCAAGGTATAGGGGAGATCTACGAGCAGTACTTC. Translation gives CASSQGIGEIYEQYF.

This clonotype turned up a few times. This chain uses TRBV7-2 with TRBJ1-3, with TRBD1 as a possible D gene (5 bases). Germline loops: CDR1 SGHTA, CDR2 FQGNSA. The CDR3 has 16 residues. The V end was cut by 3 bases, the J end by 0 bases, with 12 bases between. The CDR3 sequence is CASSFGTVTSGNTIYF. The CDR3 nucleotides read TGTGCCAGCAGCTTCGGGACGGTGACCTCTGGAAACACCATATATTTT.

This chain joins TRBV7-3 and TRBJ2-5; TRBD2 agrees at 7 bases. The length of the CDR3 is 16 residues. Germline assignment: CDR1 SGHTA and CDR2 FQGTGA. V gave up 1 base and J gave up 3 bases; unmatched junction bases: 8. CDR3 coding DNA: TGTGCCAGCAGCTTAATGGGGGGAGGGGTGGAAGAGACCCAGTACTTC. Translation: CASSLMGGGVEETQYF.

A few counts support this clonotype. J is TRBJ2-6 and V is TRBV4-3; perhaps D is TRBD1 or TRBD2 (5 bases each). Germline V gene lookup returns CDR1 LGHNA and CDR2 YSLEER. The V gene lost 1 base and the J gene lost 1 base, with 8 bases spanning the gap. The CDR3 spans 16 residues. CDR3 in amino acids: CASSQGGGSGANVLTF. CDR3 DNA sequence: TGCGCCAGCAGCCAAGGTGGGGGATCTGGGGCCAACGTCCTGACTTTC.

The gene calls are TRBV25-1 and TRBJ2-2, with D perhaps matching TRBD2 (5 bases). CDR1 and CDR2 (germline): MGHDK, SYGVNS. V was shortened by 7 bases and J by 9 bases, with 15 bases between the two germline ends. The CDR3 is 13 amino acids. Here the CDR3 reads CASTPGEFRELFF. CDR3 nucleotides: TGTGCCAGCACCCCCGGGGAATTCAGGGAGCTGTTTTTT.

The rearrangement links TRBV5-1 to TRBJ2-5; D possibly matches TRBD1 or TRBD2 (5 bases each). The DNA end lines up better with TRBJ2-7; the J call may be wrong. The CDR3 sequence is 14 residues long. The germline V gene encodes CDR1 SGHRS and CDR2 YFSETQ. For the CDR3, the DNA is TGCGCCAGTGCCGTGGGGGACGGATCCTACGAGCAGTACTTC. This sequence encodes CASAVGDGSYEQYF.

The rearrangement joins TRBV9 to TRBJ2-5; weak D call: TRBD2 (6 bases). CDR3 length: 16 residues. V dropped 0 bases and J dropped 1 base, with 13 bases sitting between them. In germline, CDR1 is SGDLS, CDR2 YYNGEE. The CDR3 is CASSVEGSGAQETQYF. The CDR3, as DNA: TGTGCCAGCAGCGTAGAGGGTAGCGGTGCCCAAGAGACCCAGTACTTC.

The rearrangement joins TRBV28 to TRBJ2-5, with TRBD2 matching 7 bases. The J call may be incorrect, as the DNA end agrees better with TRBJ2-7. The CDR3 consists of 15 residues. Germline CDR1 and CDR2: MDHEN and SYDVKM. The CDR3 nucleotides are TGTGCCAGCAGTTTATACCCTAGCGGCTCCTACGAGCAGTACTTC. Translated, it gives CASSLYPSGSYEQYF.

V and J are TRBV27 and TRBJ1-2, with 8 bases fitting TRBD1. Germline loops: CDR1 MNHEY, CDR2 SMNVEV (reference sequence). The CDR3 runs 12 residues. Unmatched junction bases numbered 5, after V lost 4 bases and J lost 10 bases. Here the CDR3 reads CASSWNRGNYTF. DNA for the CDR3: TGTGCCAGCAGTTGGAACAGGGGGAACTACACCTTC.

V and J are TRBV11-2 and TRBJ2-7, with a tentative D call TRBD1 (6 bases). The CDR3 has 17 residues. Trimming cost V 1 base and J 3 bases, with 19 bases left between them. Germline V gene data show CDR1 as SGHAT and CDR2 as FQNNGV. The CDR3 sequence: CASSLVRYGTRVYEQYF. CDR3 nucleotides: TGTGCCAGCAGCTTAGTTAGGTACGGGACAAGAGTCTACGAGCAGTACTTC.

The rearrangement uses TRBV20-1 and TRBJ2-3, with D unclear. The CDR3 consists of 13 residues. Germline-derived CDR1 and CDR2 are DFQATT and SNEGSKA (reference sequence). The germline V and J ends were trimmed by 0 bases and 6 bases, with 10 bases remaining between them. This CDR3 is CSARDPGLDTQYF. CDR3 nucleotides: TGCAGTGCTAGAGATCCTGGTCTGGATACGCAGTATTTT.

The sample holds a few counts of this clonotype. V usage is TRBV7-9 and J usage is TRBJ2-7, with D perhaps matching TRBD1 or TRBD2 (5 bases each). Trimming removed 0 bases from V and 6 bases from J, with 9 bases in between. The CDR3 extends over 13 amino acids. CDR1 and CDR2 (germline): SEHNR, FQNEAQ (reference sequence). The CDR3 loop is CASSLAGDAEQYF. Written as DNA, the CDR3 is TGTGCCAGCAGCTTAGCAGGGGACGCCGAGCAGTACTTC.

This clonotype was detected only a few times. The chain carries TRBV10-3 and TRBJ2-3; 12 bases fit TRBD2. Germline-derived CDR1 and CDR2 are ENHRY and SYGVKD. The CDR3 length is 15 residues. The J segment lost 5 bases and the V segment lost 6 bases, leaving 6 bases of the junction unmatched. For the CDR3, the DNA is TGTGCCATCAGACTAGCGGGGGGCCCCGGAGATACGCAGTATTTT. Its protein is CAIRLAGGPGDTQYF.

The chain couples TRBV11-3 to TRBJ2-3; no definite D call. Trimming removed 5 bases from V and 0 bases from J, with 9 bases in between. The germline gives CDR1 SGHNT, CDR2 YENEEA. The CDR3 is 14 residues long. DNA of the CDR3: TGTGCCAGCAGCGGGCCCGATAGCACAGATACGCAGTATTTT. Its translation: CASSGPDSTDTQYF.

This rearrangement joins TRBV2 to TRBJ2-5, with D unresolved. The better agreement between TRBJ2-1 and the DNA end casts doubt on the J call. Germline-derived CDR1 and CDR2 are SNHLY and FYNNEI. This CDR3 contains 13 residues. The CDR3 bases are TGTGCCAGCAGTGAGGAGCTATACAATGAGCAGTTCTTC. It codes for CASSEELYNEQFF.

The chain's CDR3 is CASSLSGTYYEQYF. DNA of the CDR3: TGTGCCAGCAGCTTAAGTGGGACTTACTACGAGCAGTACTTC. The V and J genes are TRBV7-9 and TRBJ2-5; D perhaps matches TRBD2 (6 bases). Judging by the DNA end, TRBJ2-7 fits better; the J call may be wrong. CDR3 length: 14 residues. Germline CDR1 and CDR2: SEHNR and FQNEAQ (reference sequence).

Only a few counts were recorded for this clonotype. The chain joins TRBV12-3 or TRBV12-4 to TRBJ1-4; D is uncertain. The ends were cut back, 3 bases at V and 4 bases at J, with 6 bases in the middle. CDR3 size: 13 residues. The CDR3 nucleotides are TGTGCCAGCAGTTTTTCCCATAATGAAAAACTGTTTTTT. It translates to CASSFSHNEKLFF.

This sequence joins TRBV12-3 or TRBV12-4 and TRBJ1-1; 8 bases fit TRBD1. V gave up 2 bases and J gave up 6 bases; unmatched junction bases: 2. The CDR3 covers 13 residues. As DNA, the CDR3 is TGTGCCAGCAGTTTACAGGGGGCCTCTGAAGCTTTCTTT. Amino acid sequence: CASSLQGASEAFF.

V and J are TRBV12-3 or TRBV12-4 and TRBJ2-7; TRBD1 aligns across 8 bases. This CDR3 has 15 amino acids. Trimming at V came to 3 bases and at J to 3 bases, leaving 7 bases not matched to a gene. CDR3 nucleotide sequence: TGTGCCAGCAGTTTCCTAGGACAGGGATACTACGAGCAGTACTTC. Encoded protein: CASSFLGQGYYEQYF.

The chain couples TRBV7-9 to TRBJ2-2; perhaps TRBD2 as D (5 bases). The germline V gene has CDR1 SEHNR and CDR2 FQNEAQ (reference sequence). The CDR3 covers 16 residues. V was cut by 2 bases and J by 4 bases, with 14 bases left in between. The CDR3 sequence: CASSLTLGLRTGELFF. DNA for the CDR3: TGTGCCAGCAGCTTAACCCTCGGACTGCGCACCGGGGAGCTGTTTTTT.

This clonotype was counted only a few times. The chain recombines TRBV15 with TRBJ2-3; 8 nucleotides match TRBD2. Germline CDR1 reads LNHNV; CDR2 reads YYDKDF (reference sequence). The CDR3 contains 17 residues. The V segment lost 0 bases and the J segment 4 bases; nucleotides outside the gene matches: 9. The CDR3 DNA is TGTGCCACCAGCAGAGAAGGGACTAGTTGGGCGGCAGATACGCAGTATTTT. It is translated as CATSREGTSWAADTQYF.

This clonotype turned up a few times. The chain uses TRBV7-9 and TRBJ1-4; 7 bases are shared with TRBD1. V lost 2 bases, J lost 4 bases, and 10 bases stayed unmatched. In germline, CDR1 is SEHNR, CDR2 FQNEAQ (reference sequence). There are 17 residues in the CDR3. The CDR3 bases are TGTGCCAGCAGCTTAACACGACCGGGACAGTTTAATGAAAAACTGTTTTTT. Protein: CASSLTRPGQFNEKLFF.

This chain uses TRBV25-1 with TRBJ2-1; D gene unclear. The end of the DNA is better explained by TRBJ2-7, so the J call may be wrong. Per germline, CDR1 MGHDK and CDR2 SYGVNS. This CDR3 region has 16 residues. CDR3 nucleotides: TGTGCCAGCAGTGAATACTACAGTACCAGCTCCTACGAGCAGTACTTC. Amino acid sequence: CASSEYYSTSSYEQYF.